The next 30 T cell receptor beta chains were all read from a single sample in a study of blood T cell repertoires in COVID-19. TCRdb's table, derived via immunoSEQ multiplex PCR, lists solely in-frame clones and lacks some. This sample has about 200,000 clones; 83% occur once, and the top ten carry 2.5% to 3%. The sample comprised peripheral blood. The receptors shown here come from a woman aged 40 to 49 with active or convalescent COVID-19.

The V and J genes are TRBV28 and TRBJ1-3; D unclear. From germline, CDR1 is MDHEN and CDR2 SYDVKM. This CDR3 has 14 amino acids. The V and J ends lost 2 bases and 2 bases respectively, with 7 bases between them. The CDR3 bases are TGTGCCAGCAGTTTACTCCAGGCTGGAAACACCATATATTTT. Encoded protein: CASSLLQAGNTIYF.

The chain is built from TRBV6-2 or TRBV6-3 and TRBJ2-7, with 11 bases fitting TRBD2. The CDR3 spans 18 residues. Unmatched junction bases numbered 13, after V lost 6 bases and J lost 0 bases. CDR1 and CDR2 (germline): MNHEY, SVGEGT. DNA for the CDR3: TGTGCCAGCAGCTTTCGGGCTAGCGGGAGGAATCCCTCCTACGAGCAGTACTTC. Translation gives CASSFRASGRNPSYEQYF.

CDR3 nucleotides: TGTGCCAGCCTTCGGACCGGGGAGCTGTTTTTT. It codes for CASLRTGELFF. This chain connects TRBV12-3 or TRBV12-4 to TRBJ2-2; D is uncertain. The CDR3 has 11 amino acids. Trimming took 8 bases from V and 5 from J, leaving 6 bases between them.

The chain couples TRBV2 to TRBJ1-4, with D unresolved. CDR1 is SNHLY and CDR2 is FYNNEI in the germline V gene. The CDR3 runs to 16 residues. V shed 7 bases and J shed 5 bases, with 20 bases lying between them. CDR3 nucleotide sequence: TGTGCCAGCAAGTTGCAGGCATCCGTGTTGAATGAAAAACTGTTTTTT. This gives the protein CASKLQASVLNEKLFF.

The genes are TRBV7-9 and TRBJ1-2, with D maybe TRBD1 (5 bases). The CDR3 extends over 14 amino acids. V lost 7 bases, J lost 9 bases, and 21 bases lay in between. Germline CDR1 SEHNR, CDR2 FQNEAQ (reference sequence). CDR3 coding DNA: TGTGCCAGCATTTACCTCGGAGGGGTGAATAGCTACACCTTC. Its translation is CASIYLGGVNSYTF. The variable domain in full, completed from reference TRBV7-9 and TRBJ1-2, reads DTGVSQNPRHKITKRGQNVTFRCDPISEHNRLYWYRQTLGQGPEFLTYFQNEAQLEKSRLLSDRFSAERPKGSFSTLEIQRTEQGDSAMYLCASIYLGGVNSYTFGSGTRLTVV.

The chain combines TRBV5-6 with TRBJ2-6; D is possibly TRBD1 (6 bases). Trimming shortened V by 6 bases and J by 4 bases, and 14 bases separated the two germline ends. The CDR3 consists of 15 residues. From germline, CDR1 is SGHDT and CDR2 YYEEEE. CDR3 sequence reads: CASNPRGTGANVLTF. The CDR3 region has the DNA TGTGCCAGCAACCCTCGTGGGACAGGGGCCAACGTCCTGACTTTC.

The CDR3 nucleotides read TGTGCCAGCAGCCAAGACCCGGGCACAGGCACCACAGATACGCAGTATTTT. Translating gives CASSQDPGTGTTDTQYF. The chain couples TRBV4-2 to TRBJ2-3; possibly TRBD1 for D (5 bases). The CDR3 has 17 amino acids. CDR1 is LGHNA, CDR2 YNFKEQ, per germline. Trimming stripped 0 bases from V and 2 bases from J, with 15 bases between.

The CDR3 DNA reads TGTGCCAGCAGCTCGCGGGACAGTGACACCGGGGAGCTGTTTTTT. Translating it yields CASSSRDSDTGELFF. V usage is TRBV7-9 and J usage is TRBJ2-2; D may be TRBD1 (7 bases). CDR1 is SEHNR, CDR2 FQNEAQ, per germline (reference sequence). The CDR3 runs to 15 residues. Trimming removed 4 bases at V and 3 bases at J, with 12 bases between.

This chain uses TRBV28 with TRBJ1-2; 7 bases are a match to TRBD1. CDR3 length equals 12 residues. Germline CDR1 is MDHEN and CDR2 is SYDVKM. With V trimmed by 7 bases and J by 11 bases, 10 bases remained unmatched. CDR3 DNA sequence: TGTGCCAGCAACCGGGAGGGGGCGGAGTACACCTTC. This encodes CASNREGAEYTF.

This chain uses TRBV9 with TRBJ1-2; D is unclear. V lost 1 base, J lost 1 base, and 5 bases lay in between. Germline V gene lookup returns CDR1 SGDLS and CDR2 YYNGEE. The CDR3 is made up of 13 amino acids. CDR3: CASSVLGNYGYTF. CDR3 nucleotides: TGTGCCAGCAGCGTACTCGGTAACTATGGCTACACCTTC.

The V gene is TRBV11-3, the J gene TRBJ2-3; 10 bases align to TRBD2. Germline loops: CDR1 SGHNT, CDR2 YENEEA. This CDR3 spans 15 amino acids. Unmatched junction bases numbered 3, after V lost 5 bases and J lost 1 base. For the CDR3, the DNA is TGTGCCAGCAGCCCCACTAGCGGGGGCACAGATACGCAGTATTTT. It encodes CASSPTSGGTDTQYF.

Concerning this clone itself: The same CDR3 is also encoded by other DNA sequences in this sample. The CDR3 spells CASSFRGEAFF. DNA of the CDR3: TGTGCCAGCAGCTTCCGGGGAGAAGCTTTCTTT. J is TRBJ1-1 and V is TRBV11-3; D is unclear. V was cut by 3 bases and J by 8 bases, with 7 bases left in between. Germline CDR1 and CDR2: SGHNT and YENEEA. The CDR3 extends over 11 amino acids.

The gene calls are TRBV6-5 and TRBJ1-2; 10 bases map to TRBD1. Germline V gene sequence: CDR1 MNHEY, CDR2 SVGAGI. Losses at the gene ends were 4 bases for V and 7 bases for J; bases not matched to a gene: 9. CDR3 size: 15 residues. The CDR3 loop is CASSWPSTGGVGYTF. DNA for the CDR3: TGTGCCAGCAGTTGGCCTTCGACAGGGGGCGTTGGCTACACCTTC.

The J gene is TRBJ2-7, the V gene TRBV9; 12 bases agree with TRBD2. Germline CDR1 and CDR2: SGDLS and YYNGEE. V shed 0 bases and J 4 bases; nucleotides not matched to a gene: 5. CDR3 length: 16 amino acids. CDR3 nucleotide sequence: TGTGCCAGCAGCGTAGGACTAGCGGGAGATGGGTACGAGCAGTACTTC. Translated: CASSVGLAGDGYEQYF.

The chain combines TRBV7-9 with TRBJ1-4; D not resolved. The length of the CDR3 is 16 residues. The V end lost 2 bases, the J end lost 1 base, and 11 bases lay between the germline ends. Germline V gene sequence: CDR1 SEHNR, CDR2 FQNEAQ (reference sequence). CDR3: CASSLIEPRTNEKLFF. As DNA, the CDR3 is TGTGCCAGCAGCTTAATAGAGCCACGAACTAATGAAAAACTGTTTTTT.

The chain carries TRBV3-1 (or the pseudogene TRBV3-2) and TRBJ2-7, with a possible D match to TRBD1 (6 bases). V gave up 4 bases and J gave up 1 base, with 17 bases separating them. The length of the CDR3 is 16 residues. The germline CDR1 and CDR2 sequences are LGHDT and YNNKEL (reference sequence). CDR3 sequence: CASSRTVGRISYEQYF. In nucleotides, the CDR3 is TGTGCCAGCAGCCGGACAGTTGGACGGATATCCTACGAGCAGTACTTC.

This chain connects TRBV28 to TRBJ2-7, with 10 bases identical to TRBD1. From germline, CDR1 is MDHEN and CDR2 SYDVKM. V gave up 3 bases and J gave up 4 bases; unmatched junction bases: 6. The CDR3 consists of 15 residues. CDR3 DNA: TGTGCCAGCAGTTTTGTCGGACAGGGGGGGTACGAGCAGTACTTC. This codes for CASSFVGQGGYEQYF. The variable domain in full, with the rest retrieved from reference TRBV28 and TRBJ2-7, is DVKVTQSSRYLVKRTGEKVFLECVQDMDHENMFWYRQDPGLGLRLIYFSYDVKMKEKGDIPEGYSVSREKKERFSLILESASTNQTSMYLCASSFVGQGGYEQYFGPGTRLTVT.

CDR3 loop: CASSSHGQDNSPLHF. CDR3 DNA sequence: TGTGCCAGCAGTTCCCACGGACAGGATAATTCACCCCTCCACTTT. The rearrangement joins TRBV6-5 to TRBJ1-6, with TRBD1 matching 7 bases. The length of the CDR3 is 15 residues. The germline gives CDR1 MNHEY, CDR2 SVGAGI. V trimming: 4 bases; J trimming: 5 bases; junction bases outside the gene matches: 5.

This chain connects TRBV18 to TRBJ2-5; 7 positions match TRBD1. CDR3 length: 17 residues. V gave up 3 bases and J gave up 4 bases; unmatched junction bases: 14. The V gene's germline CDR1 is KGHSH and CDR2 LQKENI. This CDR3 is CASSPLSQGIGIETQYF. Written as DNA, the CDR3 is TGTGCCAGCTCACCCCTCTCACAGGGGATCGGAATAGAGACCCAGTACTTC.

Details on this clone: Other DNA variants within this sample encode the same CDR3. The chain carries TRBV2 and TRBJ2-1; maybe TRBD2 (6 bases). The CDR3 totals 16 residues. Germline-derived CDR1 and CDR2 are SNHLY and FYNNEI. Trimming removed 6 bases from V and 0 bases from J, with 15 bases in between. DNA of the CDR3: TGTGCCAGCAGCTATTCCGGGACTGCCTCCTACAATGAGCAGTTCTTC. Translation gives CASSYSGTASYNEQFF.

This chain links TRBV5-1 with TRBJ2-3, with D possibly TRBD2 on 5 matching bases. Between the trimmed V and J ends, which lost 4 bases and 2 bases, there was a span of 11 bases. CDR3 size: 14 residues. The germline V gene encodes CDR1 SGHRS and CDR2 YFSETQ. CDR3 protein: CASSTPGNTDTQYF. CDR3 coding DNA: TGCGCCAGCAGCACCCCCGGGAACACAGATACGCAGTATTTT.

V is TRBV7-6 and J is TRBJ2-5, with a tentative D call TRBD2 (6 bases). Trimming removed 5 bases at V and 0 bases at J, with 22 bases between. This CDR3 contains 18 residues. CDR1 SGHVS and CDR2 FNYEAQ come from the germline V gene. The CDR3 region is CASSPQRLPGTYQETQYF. CDR3 coding DNA: TGTGCCAGCAGCCCGCAACGACTTCCCGGGACTTACCAAGAGACCCAGTACTTC.

V usage is TRBV3-1 (or the pseudogene TRBV3-2) and J usage is TRBJ1-1, with a weak D call TRBD1 (6 bases). The CDR3 has 18 residues. Trimming shortened V by 1 base and J by 0 bases, and 18 bases separated the two germline ends. Germline-derived CDR1 and CDR2 are LGHDT and YNNKEL (reference sequence). CDR3 DNA: TGTGCCAGCAGCCAAGGGGGTAGGGGGGGCCTCATGAACACTGAAGCTTTCTTT. Translating it yields CASSQGGRGGLMNTEAFF.

The chain couples TRBV5-1 to TRBJ2-6; 12 bases are shared with TRBD1. V shed 7 bases and J 0 bases; nucleotides not matched to a gene: 2. The CDR3 has 16 residues. CDR1 and CDR2 (germline): SGHRS, YFSETQ. DNA of the CDR3: TGCGCCAGCGGGACAGGGGGCCACTCTGGGGCCAACGTCCTGACTTTC. Protein sequence: CASGTGGHSGANVLTF.

The chain uses TRBV19 and TRBJ2-4; D may be TRBD2 (5 bases). V was pared by 3 bases and J by 6 bases, with 12 bases between. Germline CDR1 LNHDA, CDR2 SQIVND (reference sequence). This CDR3 contains 14 residues. The CDR3 spells CASSMVASRNIQYF. In DNA, the CDR3 is TGTGCCAGTAGTATGGTGGCTAGCAGAAACATTCAGTACTTC.

This clone was detected only once. The rearrangement uses TRBV3-1 (or the pseudogene TRBV3-2) and TRBJ2-2, with 9 positions matching TRBD1. Trimming took 4 bases from V and 5 from J; bases not matched to a gene: 5. Germline lookup yields CDR1 LGHDT and CDR2 YNNKEL (reference sequence). The CDR3 is 15 residues long. The CDR3 region has the DNA TGTGCCAGCAGCCGAGGACAGGGGATGACCGGGGAGCTGTTTTTT. Protein sequence: CASSRGQGMTGELFF.

V is TRBV27 and J is TRBJ1-2; 7 nucleotides align to TRBD1. CDR3 size: 13 residues. Germline V gives CDR1 MNHEY, CDR2 SMNVEV (reference sequence). J was trimmed by 5 bases and V by 5 bases; bases with no gene match: 5. The CDR3 sequence is CASSRGPRYGYTF. CDR3 coding DNA: TGTGCCAGCAGTAGGGGGCCCCGATATGGCTACACCTTC.

In regard to this clone: Other DNA variants within this sample encode the same CDR3. V is TRBV28 and J is TRBJ1-2, with 8 bases lining up with TRBD1. Germline V lookup: CDR1 MDHEN, CDR2 SYDVKM. The CDR3 runs 14 residues. With V trimmed by 5 bases and J by 2 bases, 4 bases remained unmatched. The CDR3 loop is CASSRGQGNYGYTF. Written as DNA, the CDR3 is TGTGCCAGCAGTCGAGGACAGGGAAACTATGGCTACACCTTC.

The chain combines TRBV9 with TRBJ1-5; 8 nucleotides line up with TRBD1. Germline CDR1 reads SGDLS; CDR2 reads YYNGEE. The CDR3 has 15 residues. V was clipped by 4 bases and J by 0 bases; unmatched bases: 3. CDR3 sequence reads: CASSRTGYSNQPQHF. CDR3 in DNA: TGTGCCAGCAGCCGGACAGGGTATAGCAATCAGCCCCAGCATTTT.

This sequence joins TRBV2 and TRBJ1-1; D uncertain. The germline CDR1 and CDR2 sequences are SNHLY and FYNNEI. Trimming left V 5 bases short and J 3 bases short, with 13 bases between. The CDR3 extends over 14 amino acids. CDR3 residues: CASSREVRDTEAFF. CDR3 nucleotides: TGTGCCAGCAGTCGTGAAGTGAGGGACACTGAAGCTTTCTTT. The full variable domain, its missing parts supplied by reference TRBV2 and TRBJ1-1, is EPEVTQTPSHQVTQMGQEVILRCVPISNHLYFYWYRQILGQKVEFLVSFYNNEISEKSEIFDDQFSVERPDGSNFTLKIRSTKLEDSAMYFCASSREVRDTEAFFGQGTRLTVV.